This T cell receptor beta chain was recorded in a study of blood T cell repertoires in COVID-19. Study at large: COVID-19 samples, acute and convalescent, were from the United States, Italy and Spain. PBMCs, B-cell-depleted T cells, or T cells were the source of the cDNA or gDNA that made up the material.

CDR3 length: 12 residues. Per the original methods: Scientists estimated how many nucleated cells there were by amplifying reference gene primers. Clones were sequenced by immunoSEQ multiplex PCR, and TCRdb holds only the in-frame ones, with some missing. The DNA was the basis for D and trimming; V, J and clone size are from that table. The sample has around 430,000 clones, 80% to 90% seen once. The TCR comes from a woman aged 50 to 60 who had recovered from COVID-19. Sequenced input: PBMCs or T cells enriched from blood (not recorded which). The chain joins TRBV1 to TRBJ2-7; TRBD2, the table's D call, was not compared with the DNA. TRBV1 is given as a pseudogene. The CDR3 DNA is TGCACCAGCAGCCCGGTAGATCCCATTGAGTACTTC. Its translation: CTSSPVDPIEYF.